This T cell receptor beta chain was identified during a study of cytomegalovirus exposure and HLA in healthy donors. Study information: In an early release, HLA-typed donors contributed about 80 million unique TCR sequences. Study conclusions and caveats: One variant, a missense change in DCLRE1C, was linked in a later analysis to TCR beta V- and J-gene trimming.

The PCR was carried out with 60 Vbeta primers and 13 Jbeta primers. Sequencing used immunoSEQ multiplex PCR; TCRdb keeps in-frame clones, though not all of them. The sample records 200,000 or so clones, 70% to 85% being singletons. These donors counted as nominally healthy when sampled, but unrecorded immune exposures were likely. Germline assignment: CDR1 SNHLY and CDR2 FYNNEI. Trimming left V 6 bases short and J 0 bases short, with 10 bases between. This CDR3 is built from 14 residues. Of note for this clone: Its cognate antigen is unknown.

This sequence originates from a middle-aged man in good health and CMV-seronegative. The V call is TRBV2, the J call TRBJ2-3, with D tentatively TRBD2 (5 bases). Sequencing used PBMCs. The CDR3 here is CASRRAESTDTQYF. CDR3 bases: TGTGCCAGCAGGCGAGCGGAGAGCACAGATACGCAGTATTTT.